These T cell receptor beta chains were read from a single sample in a study of metastatic and nonmetastatic thyroid tumors. TCRdb used MiXCR to call clones anew from the PCR reads. The sample records roughly 25,000 clones, about 20% being singletons. The sample consisted of blood. The receptor set was obtained from a male donor with papillary thyroid cancer or a benign thyroid nodule (not recorded which). Some clones in this sample may be carry-over from other donors' samples. CDR3s include the opening cysteine and the closing phenylalanine or tryptophan. D genes are given only for firm matches. For some rows the clone size is stated as once, few or many, or as a class when expanded; others skip it.

j_call	clone_size	v_call	d_call	cdr3_aa	cdr3_nt
TRBJ2-3	many	TRBV5-1	TRBD1	CASSSQGVLDTQYF	TGCGCCAGCAGCTCCCAGGGGGTGTTAGATACGCAGTATTTT
TRBJ2-7	many	TRBV20-1	.	CSAILWRINILEQYF	TGCAGTGCTATCCTGTGGCGTATCAATATTTTGGAGCAGTACTTC
TRBJ1-1	.	TRBV11-2	.	CASSPWSENSEAFF	TGTGCCAGCAGCCCGTGGTCAGAGAACTCTGAAGCTTTCTTT
TRBJ1-5	.	TRBV20-1	TRBD1	CSAIQLGQGVYQPQHF	TGCAGTGCTATCCAGCTCGGACAGGGGGTTTACCAGCCCCAGCATTTT
TRBJ1-6	many	TRBV13	.	CASSRGPEPLHF	TGTGCCAGCAGCCGCGGACCGGAACCCCTCCACTTT
TRBJ2-1	many	TRBV11-3	TRBD2	CASSPSWGGINEQFF	TGTGCCAGCAGCCCTTCGTGGGGAGGGATTAATGAGCAGTTCTTC
TRBJ1-2	medium-sized	TRBV5-1	.	CASSLGDATNYGYTF	TGCGCCAGCAGCTTGGGGGACGCTACTAACTATGGCTACACCTTC
TRBJ1-1	many	TRBV14	.	CASGGRGEAFF	TGTGCCAGCGGGGGGAGGGGGGAAGCTTTCTTT
TRBJ2-1	few	TRBV24-1	TRBD2	CATASGADNEQFF	TGTGCCACCGCTAGCGGAGCGGACAATGAGCAGTTCTTC
TRBJ2-7	many	TRBV20-1	TRBD2	CSAKGLAGGPRHEQYF	TGCAGTGCGAAGGGACTAGCGGGAGGGCCTAGGCACGAGCAGTACTTC
TRBJ2-2	many	TRBV5-6	.	CASSSGAGELFF	TGTGCCAGCAGCTCCGGGGCTGGGGAGCTGTTTTTT
TRBJ1-1	many	TRBV11-1	.	CASSPPGGRVNTEAFF	TGTGCCAGCAGCCCCCCTGGAGGTCGGGTGAACACTGAAGCTTTCTTT
TRBJ1-1	medium-sized	TRBV6-4	.	CASSEGRSTEAFF	TGTGCCAGCAGTGAAGGGCGTTCGACTGAAGCTTTCTTT
TRBJ2-7	.	TRBV28	.	CASSSTHLTDIRKRFPYEQYF	TGTGCCAGCAGTTCGACACACCTGACAGATATCAGAAAGAGGTTCCCCTACGAGCAGTACTTC
TRBJ2-2	many	TRBV27	.	CASRLLSPGELFF	TGTGCCAGCAGACTACTCTCCCCCGGGGAGCTGTTTTTT
TRBJ2-1	many	TRBV7-9	.	CASAPPGFSEQFF	TGTGCCAGCGCCCCCCCTGGCTTTAGCGAGCAGTTCTTC
TRBJ1-1	many	TRBV25-1	.	CASKLGDTEAFF	TGTGCCAGCAAACTTGGGGACACTGAAGCTTTCTTT
TRBJ2-6	.	TRBV6-1	.	CASAGETGTPGANVLTF	TGTGCCAGCGCGGGGGAGACAGGGACTCCCGGGGCCAACGTCCTGACTTTC
TRBJ1-1	many	TRBV2	.	CASSAQGSGREAFF	TGTGCCAGCAGTGCCCAGGGTAGCGGAAGGGAAGCTTTCTTT
TRBJ2-7	many	TRBV19	.	CASSNSYEQYF	TGTGCCAGTAGTAACAGCTACGAGCAGTACTTC
TRBJ1-1	many	TRBV19	.	CASSINGMGTEAFF	TGTGCCAGTAGTATAAACGGGATGGGCACTGAAGCTTTCTTT
TRBJ2-3	many	TRBV25-1	.	CASSVGSSDTQYF	TGTGCCAGCAGTGTAGGAAGCTCCGATACGCAGTATTTT
TRBJ2-7	many	TRBV28	.	CASRDRGYEQYF	TGTGCCAGCAGGGACAGAGGATACGAGCAGTACTTC
TRBJ2-7	many	TRBV12-3/TRBV12-4	TRBD2	CASSSPGQPGLADYEQYF	TGTGCCAGCAGTTCTCCGGGACAACCGGGACTAGCGGACTACGAGCAGTACTTC
TRBJ2-3	many	TRBV24-1	.	CATSDWAGVSTDTQYF	TGTGCCACCAGTGATTGGGCAGGGGTGTCCACAGATACGCAGTATTTT
TRBJ2-5	.	TRBV12-3/TRBV12-4	TRBD2	CASSLSGAQEAQYF	TGTGCCAGCAGTTTAAGCGGGGCCCAAGAGGCCCAGTACTTC
TRBJ2-7	many	TRBV9	.	CASSVTGAAGYEQYF	TGTGCCAGCAGCGTAACAGGAGCGGCGGGCTACGAGCAGTACTTC
TRBJ1-1	.	TRBV19	.	CASSWGIAEAFF	TGTGCCAGTAGTTGGGGCATTGCTGAAGCTTTCTTT
TRBJ2-3	many	TRBV6-1	.	CASSPGQLPTDTQYF	TGTGCCAGCAGCCCCGGACAGCTCCCCACAGATACGCAGTATTTT
TRBJ2-2	.	TRBV11-3	.	CARSLGGLINTGELFF	TGTGCGAGGAGCTTAGGGGGACTCATAAACACCGGGGAGCTGTTTTTT
TRBJ2-1	many	TRBV11-3	.	CASSLGAGGQYNEQFF	TGTGCCAGCAGCTTAGGTGCGGGGGGACAGTACAATGAGCAGTTCTTC
TRBJ2-7	.	TRBV7-2	TRBD2	CASSLAPALAGVNSYEQYF	TGTGCCAGCAGCTTAGCCCCCGCATTAGCGGGGGTGAACTCCTACGAGCAGTACTTC
TRBJ1-2	medium-sized	TRBV11-2	TRBD1	CASSPTRGRSSGYTF	TGTGCCAGCAGCCCGACCAGGGGGCGTTCTAGTGGCTACACCTTC
TRBJ1-2	.	TRBV20-1	TRBD1	CSANNDRDVGYTF	TGCAGTGCTAACAACGACAGGGACGTTGGCTACACCTTC
TRBJ2-7	many	TRBV12-3/TRBV12-4	.	CASSPFLSYEQYF	TGTGCCAGCAGTCCCTTCCTTTCCTACGAGCAGTACTTC
TRBJ1-1	.	TRBV15	TRBD1	CATQDRANTEAFF	TGTGCCACCCAAGACAGGGCCAACACTGAAGCTTTCTTT
TRBJ2-1	many	TRBV7-3	TRBD2	CASSVSGLTAYNEQFF	TGTGCCAGCAGCGTATCGGGACTAACGGCCTACAATGAGCAGTTCTTC
TRBJ1-3	few	TRBV6-1	.	CASSPVVDPGSGNTIYF	TGTGCCAGCAGTCCCGTCGTGGACCCAGGTAGCGGAAACACCATATATTTT
TRBJ2-7	few	TRBV6-5	.	CASSYFLGSSYEHYF	TGTGCCAGCAGTTACTTCCTGGGGAGCTCCTACGAGCATTACTTC
TRBJ2-5	many	TRBV7-7	.	CASSLGVGETQYF	TGTGCTAGCAGCTTAGGCGTGGGAGAGACCCAGTACTTC
TRBJ2-5	many	TRBV6-1	.	CASSYLRAAGETQYF	TGTGCCAGCAGTTATCTACGGGCCGCAGGGGAGACCCAGTACTTC
TRBJ2-7	many	TRBV7-9	.	CASDVYHEQYF	TGTGCCAGCGATGTTTACCACGAGCAGTACTTC
TRBJ1-5	many	TRBV6-2/TRBV6-3	TRBD1	CASSYQGGRYQPQHF	TGTGCCAGCAGTTATCAGGGGGGACGTTATCAGCCCCAGCATTTT
TRBJ2-1	many	TRBV6-2/TRBV6-3	TRBD2	CASAGSGGDNEQFF	TGTGCCAGCGCCGGCAGCGGGGGGGACAATGAGCAGTTCTTC
TRBJ2-2	many	TRBV7-3	TRBD2	CASSLAGGSTGELFF	TGTGCCAGCAGCTTAGCGGGGGGTAGCACCGGGGAGCTGTTTTTT
TRBJ1-6	many	TRBV5-6	TRBD1	CASSLTGGRNSPLHF	TGTGCCAGCAGCCTGACAGGGGGCCGAAATTCACCCCTCCACTTT
TRBJ1-2	many	TRBV14	.	CASSQGAQFYGYTF	TGTGCCAGCAGCCAAGGTGCCCAGTTCTATGGCTACACCTTC
TRBJ2-7	many	TRBV7-2	.	CASSFDFYEQYF	TGTGCCAGCAGCTTCGATTTCTACGAGCAGTACTTC
TRBJ2-7	.	TRBV5-1	.	CPSSLLWVYEQYF	TGCCCCAGCAGCTTGCTCTGGGTGTACGAGCAGTACTTC
TRBJ1-1	many	TRBV6-5	.	CASSYSTRSNTEAFF	TGTGCCAGCAGTTACTCGACCCGATCGAACACTGAAGCTTTCTTT